The 5 T cell receptor beta chains below were found in one sample sequenced in a study of T-cell memory formation after mild COVID-19. One entry per CDR3 protein results from TCRdb running MiXCR on the 5' RACE reads. The sample yields 470,000 or so distinct CDR3 sequences, around 18% seen once. Material: PBMCs or a T cell subset sorted from them (not recorded which). The receptors originated from an adult woman who had mild COVID-19 (a few samples of this study predate the infection). Cell type and time point are not known.

This rearrangement joins TRBV11-1 to TRBJ2-1; 9 bases are shared with TRBD2. The junction had 7 bases not matched to a gene; V was cut back by 6 bases and J by 4 bases. This CDR3 region has 15 residues. Germline CDR1 and CDR2: SGHAT and FQDESV (reference sequence). The CDR3 region is CASSPSGVFYNEQFF. The DNA for the CDR3 is TGTGCCAGCAGTCCTAGCGGGGTCTTTTACAATGAGCAGTTCTTC.

This clonotype has a handful of counts. The chain has TRBV11-2 and TRBJ1-6; TRBD1 matches 7 bases. This CDR3 comprises 15 residues. Per germline, CDR1 SGHAT and CDR2 FQNNGV. Germline trimming cut 1 base from V and 10 bases from J; bases unmatched to any gene: 7. The CDR3 spells CASSLVVRQGSPLHF. The CDR3 nucleotides read TGTGCCAGCAGCTTAGTAGTCCGACAGGGCTCACCCCTCCACTTT.

For the CDR3, the DNA is TGTGCCACCAGTGATTCGGGACAGGGAAATCAGCCCCAGCATTTT. Encoded protein: CATSDSGQGNQPQHF. V usage is TRBV24-1 and J usage is TRBJ1-5; 9 bases agree with TRBD1. The CDR3 has 15 amino acids. CDR1 is KGHDR and CDR2 is SFDVKD in the germline V gene. Trimming removed 2 bases from V and 4 bases from J; junction bases left unmatched: 2.

This clonotype was seen only a few times. V usage is TRBV27 and J usage is TRBJ2-7; 8 bases map to TRBD1. The J segment lost 0 bases and the V segment lost 6 bases, leaving 7 bases of the junction unmatched. There are 15 residues in the CDR3. Germline V CDR1 and CDR2: MNHEY, SMNVEV (reference sequence). The CDR3 here is CASRKQGVPSYEQYF. Written as DNA, the CDR3 is TGTGCCAGCAGAAAACAGGGGGTTCCCTCCTACGAGCAGTACTTC.

Many counts were recorded for this clonotype. The chain combines TRBV4-2 with TRBJ2-5; 7 nucleotides agree with TRBD2. Germline-derived CDR1 and CDR2 are LGHNA and YNFKEQ. This CDR3 contains 14 residues. Trimming at V came to 1 base and at J to 2 bases, leaving 1 base not matched to a gene. CDR3 in amino acids: CASSQGLAQETQYF. The CDR3, as DNA: TGTGCCAGCAGCCAAGGACTAGCTCAAGAGACCCAGTACTTC.